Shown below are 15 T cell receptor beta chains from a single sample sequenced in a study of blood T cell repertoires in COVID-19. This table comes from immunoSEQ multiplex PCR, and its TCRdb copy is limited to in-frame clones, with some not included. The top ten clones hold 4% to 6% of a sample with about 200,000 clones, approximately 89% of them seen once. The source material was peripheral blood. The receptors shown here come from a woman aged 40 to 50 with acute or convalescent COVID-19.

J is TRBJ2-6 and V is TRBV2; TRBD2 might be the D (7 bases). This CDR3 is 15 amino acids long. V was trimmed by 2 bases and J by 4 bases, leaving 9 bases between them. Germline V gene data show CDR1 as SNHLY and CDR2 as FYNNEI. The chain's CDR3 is CASSESGTGANVLTF. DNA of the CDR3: TGTGCCAGCAGTGAAAGCGGGACAGGGGCCAACGTCCTGACTTTC. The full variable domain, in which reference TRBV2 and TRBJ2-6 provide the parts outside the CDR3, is EPEVTQTPSHQVTQMGQEVILRCVPISNHLYFYWYRQILGQKVEFLVSFYNNEISEKSEIFDDQFSVERPDGSNFTLKIRSTKLEDSAMYFCASSESGTGANVLTFGAGSRLTVL.

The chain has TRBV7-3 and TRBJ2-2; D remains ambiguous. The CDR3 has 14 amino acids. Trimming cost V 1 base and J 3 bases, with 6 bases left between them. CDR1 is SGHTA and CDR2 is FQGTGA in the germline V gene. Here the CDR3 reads CASSLIRDTGELFF. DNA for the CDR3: TGTGCCAGCAGCTTAATTCGGGACACCGGGGAGCTGTTTTTT.

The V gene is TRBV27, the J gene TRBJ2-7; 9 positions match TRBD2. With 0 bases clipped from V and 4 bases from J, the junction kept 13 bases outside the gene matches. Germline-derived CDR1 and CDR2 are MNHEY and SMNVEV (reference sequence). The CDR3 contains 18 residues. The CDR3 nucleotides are TGTGCCAGCAGTTTATCTAGCGGGGGAACGCTACCCATGTACGAGCAGTACGTC. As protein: CASSLSSGGTLPMYEQYV.

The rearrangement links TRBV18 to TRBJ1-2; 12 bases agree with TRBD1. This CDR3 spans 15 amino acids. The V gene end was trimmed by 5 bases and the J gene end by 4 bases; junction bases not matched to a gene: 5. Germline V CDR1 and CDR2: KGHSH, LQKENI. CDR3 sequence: CASSAGTGGAYGYTF. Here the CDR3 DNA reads TGTGCCAGCTCAGCCGGGACAGGGGGCGCCTATGGCTACACCTTC.

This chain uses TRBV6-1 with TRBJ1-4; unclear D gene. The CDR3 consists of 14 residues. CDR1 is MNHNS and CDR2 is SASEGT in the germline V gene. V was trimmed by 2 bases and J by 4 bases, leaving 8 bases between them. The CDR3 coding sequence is TGTGCCAGCAGTGAATACAGAAATAATGAAAAACTGTTTTTT. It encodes CASSEYRNNEKLFF.

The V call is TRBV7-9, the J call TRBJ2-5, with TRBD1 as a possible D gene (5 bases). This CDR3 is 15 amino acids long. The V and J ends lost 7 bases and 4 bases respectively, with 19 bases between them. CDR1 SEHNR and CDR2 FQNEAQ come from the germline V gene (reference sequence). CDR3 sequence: CASNTDTRLGETQYF. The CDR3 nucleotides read TGTGCCAGCAATACGGACACCCGGCTAGGAGAGACCCAGTACTTC. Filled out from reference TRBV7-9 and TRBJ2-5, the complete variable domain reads DTGVSQNPRHKITKRGQNVTFRCDPISEHNRLYWYRQTLGQGPEFLTYFQNEAQLEKSRLLSDRFSAERPKGSFSTLEIQRTEQGDSAMYLCASNTDTRLGETQYFGPGTRLLVL.

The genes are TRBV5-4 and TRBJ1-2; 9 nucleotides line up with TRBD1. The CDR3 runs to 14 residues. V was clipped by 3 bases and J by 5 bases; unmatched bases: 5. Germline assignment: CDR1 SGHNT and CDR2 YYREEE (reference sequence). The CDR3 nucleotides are TGTGCCAGCAGCTCACAGGGGGCGCGGTATGGCTACACCTTC. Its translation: CASSSQGARYGYTF.

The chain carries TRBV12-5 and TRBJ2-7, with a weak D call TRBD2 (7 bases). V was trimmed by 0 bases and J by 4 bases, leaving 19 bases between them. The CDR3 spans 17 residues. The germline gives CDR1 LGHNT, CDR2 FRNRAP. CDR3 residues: CASGLVLGEGGEYEQYV. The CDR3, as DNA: TGTGCTAGTGGTTTGGTACTAGGGGAAGGGGGGGAATACGAGCAGTACGTC.

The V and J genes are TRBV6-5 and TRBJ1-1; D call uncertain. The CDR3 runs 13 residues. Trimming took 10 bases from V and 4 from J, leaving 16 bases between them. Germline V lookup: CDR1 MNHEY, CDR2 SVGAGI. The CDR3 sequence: CATSRGFGTEAFF. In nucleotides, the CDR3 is TGTGCCACTTCTCGAGGGTTCGGCACTGAAGCTTTCTTT.

The CDR3 DNA is TGTGCCAGCAGCTTTGACACCTCCTACACCGGGGAGCTGTTTTTT. Amino acid sequence: CASSFDTSYTGELFF. V gene TRBV11-2 combines with J gene TRBJ2-2; D remains ambiguous. In germline, CDR1 is SGHAT, CDR2 FQNNGV. This CDR3 has 15 amino acids. V lost 3 bases to trimming and J lost 3 bases, with 11 bases between them.

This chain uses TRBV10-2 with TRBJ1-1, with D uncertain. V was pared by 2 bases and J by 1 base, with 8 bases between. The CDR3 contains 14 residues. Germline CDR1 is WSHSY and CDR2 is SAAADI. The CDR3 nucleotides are TGCGCCAGCAGTGAGGGCACCTGGAACACTGAAGCTTTCTTT. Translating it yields CASSEGTWNTEAFF.

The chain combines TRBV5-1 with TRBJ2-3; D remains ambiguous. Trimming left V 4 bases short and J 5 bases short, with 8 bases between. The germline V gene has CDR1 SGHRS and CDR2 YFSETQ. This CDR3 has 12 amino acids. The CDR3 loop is CASSSSGDTQYF. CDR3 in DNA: TGCGCCAGCAGCAGCTCGGGAGATACGCAGTATTTT.

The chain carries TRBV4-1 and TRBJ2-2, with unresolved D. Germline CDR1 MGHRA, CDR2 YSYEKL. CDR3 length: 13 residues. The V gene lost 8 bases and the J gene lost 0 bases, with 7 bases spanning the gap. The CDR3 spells CASCGPNTGELFF. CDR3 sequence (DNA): TGCGCCAGCTGTGGGCCGAACACCGGGGAGCTGTTTTTT.

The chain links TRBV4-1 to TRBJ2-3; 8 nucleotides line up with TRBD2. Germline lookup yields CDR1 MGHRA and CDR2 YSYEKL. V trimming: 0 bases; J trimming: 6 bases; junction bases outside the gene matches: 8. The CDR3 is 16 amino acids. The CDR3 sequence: CASSQDRGTSWDTQYF. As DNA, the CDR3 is TGCGCCAGCAGCCAAGATCGGGGGACTAGTTGGGATACGCAGTATTTT.

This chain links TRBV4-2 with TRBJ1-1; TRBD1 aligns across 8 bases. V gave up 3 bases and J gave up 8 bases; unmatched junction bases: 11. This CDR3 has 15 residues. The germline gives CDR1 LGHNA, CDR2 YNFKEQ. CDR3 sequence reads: CASSQLTGALPEAFF. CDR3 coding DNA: TGTGCCAGCAGCCAGTTGACAGGGGCCTTGCCCGAAGCTTTCTTT.